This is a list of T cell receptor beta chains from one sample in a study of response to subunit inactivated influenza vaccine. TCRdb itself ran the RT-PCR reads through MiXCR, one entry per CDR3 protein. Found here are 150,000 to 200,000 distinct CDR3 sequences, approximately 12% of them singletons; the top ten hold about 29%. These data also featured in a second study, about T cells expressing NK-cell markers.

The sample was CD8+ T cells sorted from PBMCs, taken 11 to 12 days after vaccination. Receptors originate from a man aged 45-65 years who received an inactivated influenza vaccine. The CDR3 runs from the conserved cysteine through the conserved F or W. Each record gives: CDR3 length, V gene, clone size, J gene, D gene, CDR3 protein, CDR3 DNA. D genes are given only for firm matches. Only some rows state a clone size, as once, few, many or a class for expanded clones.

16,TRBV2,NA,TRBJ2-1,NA,CASSGRQALPNNEQFF,TGTGCCAGCAGTGGTAGACAGGCCCTTCCTAACAATGAGCAGTTCTTC
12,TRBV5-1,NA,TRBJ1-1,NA,CASSLGQSLAFF,TGCGCCAGCAGCTTGGGTCAGTCTCTAGCTTTCTTT
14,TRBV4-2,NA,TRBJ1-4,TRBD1,CASSQESTGVKLFF,TGTGCCAGCAGCCAAGAATCAACAGGGGTCAAACTGTTTTTT
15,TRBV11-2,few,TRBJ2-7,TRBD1,CASSFHGTGLYEQYF,TGTGCCAGCAGCTTCCACGGGACAGGGTTATACGAGCAGTACTTC
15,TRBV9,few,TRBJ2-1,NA,CASSVAGVAGEEQFF,TGTGCCAGCAGCGTAGCAGGGGTCGCCGGGGAGGAGCAGTTCTTC
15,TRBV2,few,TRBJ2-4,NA,CASRSSTDRKNIQYF,TGTGCCAGCAGGTCCTCGACAGACAGGAAAAACATTCAGTACTTC
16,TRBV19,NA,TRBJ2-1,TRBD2,CASSIEGLASYNEQFF,TGTGCCAGTAGTATAGAGGGACTAGCGTCCTACAATGAGCAGTTCTTC
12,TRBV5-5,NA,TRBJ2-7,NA,CASSGASYEQYF,TGTGCCAGCTCAGGGGCCTCCTACGAGCAGTACTTC
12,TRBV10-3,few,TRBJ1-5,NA,CATRDGNQPQHF,TGTGCCACCCGTGATGGCAATCAGCCCCAGCATTTT
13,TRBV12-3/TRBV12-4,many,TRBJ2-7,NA,CASSWDKPYEQYF,TGTGCCAGCAGTTGGGACAAACCCTACGAGCAGTACTTC
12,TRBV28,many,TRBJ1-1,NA,CASSRPYTEAFF,TGTGCCAGCAGTCGACCGTACACTGAAGCTTTCTTT
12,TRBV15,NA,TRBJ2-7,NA,CATSRASSEPYF,TGTGCCACCAGCAGGGCCTCCTCCGAGCCGTACTTC
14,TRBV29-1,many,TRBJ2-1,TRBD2,CSVFGLAGDNEQFF,TGCAGCGTTTTCGGACTAGCGGGGGACAATGAGCAGTTCTTC
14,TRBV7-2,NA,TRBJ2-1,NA,CASSLRTTYNEQFF,TGTGCCAGCAGCTTGAGGACAACCTACAATGAGCAGTTCTTC
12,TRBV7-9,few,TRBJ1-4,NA,CASSPLNKKLFF,TGTGCCAGCAGCCCGTTAAACAAAAAACTGTTTTTT
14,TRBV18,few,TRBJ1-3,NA,CASGKEGSGNTIYF,TGTGCCAGCGGAAAAGAGGGGTCTGGAAACACCATATATTTT
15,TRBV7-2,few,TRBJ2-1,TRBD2,CASSLVSGGGREQFF,TGTGCCAGCAGCTTAGTTTCGGGAGGTGGTAGGGAGCAGTTCTTC
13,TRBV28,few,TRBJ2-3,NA,CASSLLQGDTQYF,TGTGCCAGCAGTTTATTGCAGGGTGATACGCAGTATTTT
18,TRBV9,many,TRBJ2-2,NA,CASSVVSSVAANTGELFF,TGTGCCAGCAGCGTAGTTTCGTCGGTAGCGGCGAACACCGGGGAGCTGTTTTTT
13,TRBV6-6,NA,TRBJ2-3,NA,CASSPDSTDTQYF,TGTGCCAGCAGCCCGGACTCCACAGATACGCAGTATTTT
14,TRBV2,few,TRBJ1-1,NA,CASKGWGLTIEAFF,TGTGCCAGCAAGGGTTGGGGGCTTACGATTGAAGCTTTCTTT
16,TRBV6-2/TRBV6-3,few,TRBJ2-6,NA,CASSSPNRSGANVLTF,TGTGCCAGCAGTTCCCCGAACCGCTCTGGGGCCAACGTCCTGACTTTC
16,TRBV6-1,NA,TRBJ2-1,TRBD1,CASRGPGQSSYNEQFF,TGTGCCAGCAGAGGACCGGGACAGAGCTCCTACAATGAGCAGTTCTTC
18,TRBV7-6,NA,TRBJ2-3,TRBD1,CASSLPGQGAEKTDTQYF,TGTGCCAGCAGCTTACCGGGACAGGGGGCGGAAAAGACAGATACGCAGTATTTT
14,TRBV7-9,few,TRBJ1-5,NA,CASSPGRENQPQHF,TGTGCCAGCAGCCCCGGACGGGAAAATCAGCCCCAGCATTTT
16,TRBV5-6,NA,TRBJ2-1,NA,CASSLSSHTLYNELFF,TGTGCCAGCAGCTTGTCGTCACACACCCTATACAATGAGCTGTTCTTC
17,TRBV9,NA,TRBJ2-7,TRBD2,CASSASSGLAGTDEQYF,TGTGCCAGCAGCGCCTCCTCGGGACTAGCGGGAACCGACGAGCAGTACTTC
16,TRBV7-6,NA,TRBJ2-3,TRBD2,CASSLWASGSTDTQYF,TGTGCCAGCAGCTTATGGGCTAGCGGAAGCACAGATACGCAGTATTTT
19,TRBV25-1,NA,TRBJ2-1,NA,CASSDRGTDLGLGADEQFF,TGTGCCAGCAGTGATCGGGGGACGGATCTTGGTCTTGGGGCCGATGAGCAGTTCTTC